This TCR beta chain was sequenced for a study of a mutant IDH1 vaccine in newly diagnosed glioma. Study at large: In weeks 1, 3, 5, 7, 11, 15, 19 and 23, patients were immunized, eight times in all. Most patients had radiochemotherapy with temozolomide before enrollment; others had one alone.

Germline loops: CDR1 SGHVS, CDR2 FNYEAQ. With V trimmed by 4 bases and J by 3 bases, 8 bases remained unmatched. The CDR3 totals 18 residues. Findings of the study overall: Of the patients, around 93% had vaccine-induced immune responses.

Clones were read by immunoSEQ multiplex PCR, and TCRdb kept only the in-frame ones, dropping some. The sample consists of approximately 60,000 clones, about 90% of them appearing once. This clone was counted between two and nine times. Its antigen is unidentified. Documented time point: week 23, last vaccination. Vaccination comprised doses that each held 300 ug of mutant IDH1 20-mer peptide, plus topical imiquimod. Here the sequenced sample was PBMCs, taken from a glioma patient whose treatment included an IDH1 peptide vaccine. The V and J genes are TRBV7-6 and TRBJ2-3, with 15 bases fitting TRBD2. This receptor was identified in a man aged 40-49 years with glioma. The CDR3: CASSSPGLAGGRTDTQYF. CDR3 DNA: TGTGCCAGCAGCTCCCCGGGACTAGCGGGAGGAAGAACAGATACGCAGTATTTT. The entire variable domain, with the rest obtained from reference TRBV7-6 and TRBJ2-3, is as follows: GAGVSQSPRYKVTKRGQDVALRCDPISGHVSLYWYRQALGQGPEFLTYFNYEAQQDKSGLPNDRFSAERPEGSISTLTIQRTEQRDSAMYRCASSSPGLAGGRTDTQYFGPGTRLTVL.